Only one count was recorded for the clone carrying this T cell receptor (beta chain). The data are from a study of blood T cell repertoires in COVID-19. As for the study in general: Spain, Italy and the United States supplied samples that represented acute and convalescent COVID-19. T cells, B-cell-depleted T cells, or PBMCs supplied cDNA or gDNA.

Only in-frame clones appear in the TCRdb table, and some are missing; sequencing was by immunoSEQ multiplex PCR. The repertoire holds 350,000 or so clones, with 89% as singletons. Germline V gene data show CDR1 as KGHSH and CDR2 as LQKENI. The CDR3 spans 14 residues. Trimming removed 3 bases from V and 0 bases from J, with 8 bases in between. The receptor was isolated from a woman between 55 and 75 years old with COVID-19, enrolled during active disease. The chain links TRBV18 to TRBJ2-5; the D is unclear. Input material: peripheral blood. CDR3 sequence: CASSPPQYQETQYF. CDR3 sequence (DNA): TGTGCCAGCTCACCCCCCCAGTACCAAGAGACCCAGTACTTC.